This T cell receptor beta chain is drawn from a study of OX40 agonist ivuxolimab in advanced cancers. At cycle 4 day 1, cycle 7 day 1, and baseline, blood was sampled. V was pared by 4 bases and J by 8 bases, with 10 bases of the junction left unmatched. The CDR3 contains 16 residues. Germline assignment: CDR1 SGHRS and CDR2 YFSETQ. The assay was immunoSEQ multiplex PCR, and TCRdb's table has in-frame clones only and misses some. The table includes approximately 94,000 clones, approximately 89% detected once. This clone was seen a single time. The chain carries TRBV5-1 and TRBJ2-1; 12 nucleotides align to TRBD1. The sequence derives from an adult with an advanced solid tumor such as melanoma, head and neck, liver or kidney cancer. The source material was CD4+ or CD8+ T cells sorted from blood, sampled in a trial of the OX40 agonist ivuxolimab. The CDR3 DNA reads TGCGCCAGCAGCGCCGACGCGCGGGACAGGGGGCATGAGCAGTTCTTC. Translating it yields CASSADARDRGHEQFF.